Below, 29 T cell receptor beta chains from the same sample are listed, as sequenced in a study of blood T cells in healthy people across ages. The authors ran a second PCR of 7 to 11 cycles using a sample-barcoded 5' primer and a J-beta primer mix. TCRdb passed the 5' RACE reads through MiXCR, listing each CDR3 protein once. The sample includes fewer than 750,000 distinct CDR3 sequences, 40% to 50% seen only once; the top ten take 20% to 25%. Material for sequencing was blood. Receptors originate from an elderly man in good health.

The V gene is TRBV5-1, the J gene TRBJ1-1; unclear D gene. CDR3 length: 17 amino acids. V gave up 4 bases and J gave up 8 bases, with 27 bases separating them. Germline V lookup: CDR1 SGHRS, CDR2 YFSETQ. In DNA form, the CDR3 reads TGCGCCAGCAGCCTGGTCGAGGGTACCATCAAGATCAGGGAAGCTTTCTTT. Amino acids: CASSLVEGTIKIREAFF.

The CDR3 is CASSQAGSPRLEYDTQYF. In DNA form, the CDR3 reads TGCGCCAGCAGCCAAGCGGGGTCTCCCCGCCTGGAGTACGATACGCAGTATTTT. This chain uses TRBV4-1 with TRBJ2-3; D perhaps matches TRBD2 (5 bases). The germline CDR1 and CDR2 sequences are MGHRA and YSYEKL. This CDR3 contains 18 residues. V lost 1 base and J lost 6, with 23 bases in between.

The chain carries TRBV20-1 and TRBJ1-5, with 10 bases identical to TRBD1. V trimming: 3 bases; J trimming: 2 bases; junction bases outside the gene matches: 4. The germline V gene has CDR1 DFQATT and CDR2 SNEGSKA (reference sequence). The CDR3 is made up of 15 amino acids. CDR3 residues: CSARLTGGRNQPQHF. CDR3 nucleotides: TGCAGTGCTAGGTTGACAGGGGGCCGCAATCAGCCCCAGCATTTT.

The gene calls are TRBV7-9 and TRBJ2-7, with D possibly TRBD2 on 6 matching bases. Per the germline V gene, CDR1 is SEHNR and CDR2 is FQNEAQ (reference sequence). The V and J ends lost 2 bases and 2 bases respectively, with 13 bases between them. The CDR3 totals 15 residues. Written as DNA, the CDR3 is TGTGCCAGCAGCTTATCCCGGGACTCTCCCTACGAGCAGTACTTC. This gives the protein CASSLSRDSPYEQYF.

V gene TRBV29-1 combines with J gene TRBJ2-3; D is unresolved. The ends were cut back, 8 bases at V and 3 bases at J, with 9 bases in the middle. This CDR3 contains 11 residues. From germline, CDR1 is SQVTM and CDR2 ANQGSEA. CDR3 DNA: TGCAGCTCCACGAGGACAGATACGCAGTATTTT. It translates to CSSTRTDTQYF.

This clonotype was detected only a few times. The chain recombines TRBV7-2 with TRBJ2-1, with TRBD2 as a possible D gene (5 bases). This CDR3 is built from 13 residues. Germline V gene data show CDR1 as SGHTA and CDR2 as FQGNSA. V lost 8 bases, J lost 4 bases, and 12 bases lay in between. The CDR3 nucleotides are TGTGCCAGCCGCCCCGGGGTATACAATGAGCAGTTCTTC. It is translated as CASRPGVYNEQFF. Full variable domain (rest looked up from reference TRBV7-2 and TRBJ2-1): GAGVSQSPSNKVTEKGKDVELRCDPISGHTALYWYRQSLGQGLEFLIYFQGNSAPDKSGLPSDRFSAERTGGSVSTLTIQRTQQEDSAVYLCASRPGVYNEQFFGPGTRLTVL.

The chain recombines TRBV4-3 with TRBJ2-3; possibly TRBD2 for D (6 bases). Looked up from germline, CDR1 is LGHNA and CDR2 is YSLEER. The CDR3 consists of 16 residues. The ends were cut back, 1 base at V and 4 bases at J, with 15 bases in the middle. CDR3 nucleotides: TGCGCCAGCAGCCAAGCGGCAACTAGCTTCTCAGATACGCAGTATTTT. Protein sequence: CASSQAATSFSDTQYF.

This clonotype was seen a few times. The genes are TRBV10-3 and TRBJ1-2, with 8 bases aligning to TRBD1. Trimming removed 0 bases from V and 0 bases from J; junction bases left unmatched: 6. This CDR3 contains 17 residues. Germline V CDR1 and CDR2: ENHRY, SYGVKD. CDR3 nucleotides: TGTGCCATCAGTGAGTCAAGACAGGGGACAACTAACTATGGCTACACCTTC. Its protein product is CAISESRQGTTNYGYTF.

Here the CDR3 DNA reads TGTGCCAGCAGCTTAGCGATGGGACAGGGGGCAGATACGCAGTATTTT. This codes for CASSLAMGQGADTQYF. The gene calls are TRBV7-9 and TRBJ2-3; 11 bases are shared with TRBD1. This CDR3 has 16 amino acids. Germline V lookup: CDR1 SEHNR, CDR2 FQNEAQ (reference sequence). With 0 bases clipped from V and 4 bases from J, the junction kept 3 bases outside the gene matches.

This clonotype was observed at least ten times. The CDR3 here is CASSWTPDTQYF. The CDR3 bases are TGTGCCAGCAGCTGGACCCCAGATACGCAGTATTTT. This chain uses TRBV7-2 with TRBJ2-3, with D hard to call. The germline V and J ends were trimmed by 4 bases and 4 bases, with 6 bases remaining between them. CDR1 SGHTA and CDR2 FQGNSA come from the germline V gene. CDR3 length equals 12 residues.

Only a few counts were recorded for this clonotype. The chain combines TRBV5-1 with TRBJ2-1, with TRBD1 matching 8 bases. Germline lookup yields CDR1 SGHRS and CDR2 YFSETQ. V lost 4 bases to trimming and J lost 0 bases; unmatched junction nucleotides: 12. The CDR3 sequence is 18 residues long. CDR3 in DNA: TGCGCCAGCAGCAGCAGGGGGCCTTCGATTCGCTCCTACAATGAGCAGTTCTTC. Encoded protein: CASSSRGPSIRSYNEQFF.

This clonotype was picked up many times. The chain recombines TRBV5-1 with TRBJ2-1, with 9 bases fitting TRBD2. CDR3 length: 15 residues. J gave up 1 base and V 4 bases, and 3 bases lay outside the gene matches. Per germline, CDR1 SGHRS and CDR2 YFSETQ. The CDR3 region is CASSVTSGSYNEQFF. DNA of the CDR3: TGCGCCAGCAGCGTGACTAGCGGATCCTACAATGAGCAGTTCTTC.

This clonotype has just one count. The chain has TRBV30 and TRBJ2-5, with TRBD1 matching 8 bases. Germline V gene data show CDR1 as GTSNPN and CDR2 as SVGIG (reference sequence). The CDR3 covers 13 residues. V was pared by 2 bases and J by 5 bases, with 4 bases of the junction left unmatched. The CDR3 nucleotides are TGTGCCTGGAGTAGAAACAGGGGGGAGACCCAGTACTTC. Translated: CAWSRNRGETQYF.

The chain has TRBV29-1 and TRBJ1-1; D ambiguous. In germline, CDR1 is SQVTM, CDR2 ANQGSEA. The CDR3 extends over 13 amino acids. The V gene lost 2 bases and the J gene lost 1 base, with 8 bases spanning the gap. The CDR3 sequence is CSVERRQNTEAFF. The CDR3 coding sequence is TGCAGCGTTGAACGGCGCCAGAACACTGAAGCTTTCTTT. Drawing the rest from reference TRBV29-1 and TRBJ1-1, the complete variable domain is SAVISQKPSRDICQRGTSLTIQCQVDSQVTMMFWYRQQPGQSLTLIATANQGSEATYESGFVIDKFPISRPNLTFSTLTVSNMSPEDSSIYLCSVERRQNTEAFFGQGTRLTVV.

Only a few counts were recorded for this clonotype. The chain carries TRBV20-1 and TRBJ2-3; 9 nucleotides agree with TRBD1. The germline V gene has CDR1 DFQATT and CDR2 SNEGSKA (reference sequence). CDR3 length: 14 residues. V dropped 2 bases and J dropped 7; count of bases not matched to a gene: 7. CDR3: CSARRQGVGNTQYF. CDR3 bases: TGCAGTGCTAGAAGACAGGGGGTGGGGAATACGCAGTATTTT.

The rearrangement links TRBV12-3 or TRBV12-4 to TRBJ2-7; TRBD1 matches 10 bases. J was trimmed by 0 bases and V by 5 bases; bases with no gene match: 4. The CDR3 length is 15 residues. This chain's CDR3 is CASSDRGQSSYEQYF. CDR3 bases: TGTGCCAGCAGTGACAGGGGGCAAAGCTCCTACGAGCAGTACTTC.

This clonotype was recorded a few times. The chain has TRBV5-1 and TRBJ2-4; 13 bases are a match to TRBD2. TRBJ2-7 explains the end of the DNA better; the J call may be wrong. This CDR3 comprises 14 residues. CDR1 is SGHRS and CDR2 is YFSETQ in the germline V gene. CDR3 sequence: CASSWTSGSHEQYF. Here the CDR3 DNA reads TGCGCCAGCAGCTGGACTAGCGGGAGCCACGAGCAGTACTTC.

The J gene is TRBJ1-2, the V gene TRBV21-1. TRBV21-1 has pseudogene status. The CDR3 has 16 amino acids. The CDR3 loop reads CASRFFRRGRMYGYTF. The CDR3 coding sequence is TGTGCCAGCCGTTTTTTTAGGCGGGGGAGGATGTATGGCTACACCTTC.

J is TRBJ1-6 and V is TRBV27; 12 bases agree with TRBD1. J lost 10 bases, V lost 5 bases, and 9 bases had no gene match. The CDR3 extends over 16 amino acids. The germline CDR1 and CDR2 sequences are MNHEY and SMNVEV (reference sequence). Here the CDR3 DNA reads TGTGCCAGCAGTGGCCTGGGACAGGGGGCGAGGTCACCCCTCCACTTT. It specifies CASSGLGQGARSPLHF.

The V and J genes are TRBV5-1 and TRBJ1-6; D possibly corresponds to TRBD1 (6 bases). Trimming took off 0 bases at V and 8 bases at J, with 9 bases between the two ends. Germline CDR1 is SGHRS and CDR2 is YFSETQ. The CDR3 extends over 14 amino acids. The DNA of the CDR3 is TGCGCCAGCAGCTTGGACAGGGTAGATTCACCCCTCCACTTT. Encoded protein: CASSLDRVDSPLHF. Using reference TRBV5-1 and TRBJ1-6 for the parts outside the CDR3, the full variable domain is KAGVTQTPRYLIKTRGQQVTLSCSPISGHRSVSWYQQTPGQGLQFLFEYFSETQRNKGNFPGRFSGRQFSNSRSEMNVSTLELGDSALYLCASSLDRVDSPLHFGNGTRLTVT.

The chain has TRBV7-9 and TRBJ2-5; TRBD1 matches at 8 bases. Germline V CDR1 and CDR2: SEHNR, FQNEAQ (reference sequence). Germline trimming cut 5 bases from V and 2 bases from J; bases unmatched to any gene: 10. CDR3 length equals 16 residues. The CDR3 DNA sequence: TGTGCCAGCAGCCCACACCACGGGACAGGACAAGAGACCCAGTACTTC. Translation gives CASSPHHGTGQETQYF.

The chain recombines TRBV2 with TRBJ2-3; perhaps TRBD2 as D (5 bases). Trimming pared 7 bases from V and 4 bases from J, leaving 15 bases between. CDR3 length: 14 amino acids. Germline V lookup: CDR1 SNHLY, CDR2 FYNNEI. The CDR3 DNA is TGTGCCAGCACCATACTCGGAGGCTCAGATACGCAGTATTTT. Amino acids: CASTILGGSDTQYF. Supplemented by reference TRBV2 and TRBJ2-3, the full variable domain reads EPEVTQTPSHQVTQMGQEVILRCVPISNHLYFYWYRQILGQKVEFLVSFYNNEISEKSEIFDDQFSVERPDGSNFTLKIRSTKLEDSAMYFCASTILGGSDTQYFGPGTRLTVL.

This rearrangement joins TRBV4-3 to TRBJ1-2; D gene ambiguous. The V end lost 3 bases, the J end lost 5 bases, and 13 bases lay between the germline ends. Germline CDR1 is LGHNA and CDR2 is YSLEER. CDR3 length equals 14 residues. The CDR3 region is CASSQPETNYGYTF. Here the CDR3 DNA reads TGCGCCAGCAGCCAGCCCGAGACAAATTATGGCTACACCTTC.

Turning to this clonotype: One base away lies a much larger clone, so this may be a sequencing read error. V is TRBV28 and J is TRBJ2-3, with a possible D match to TRBD1 (7 bases). The CDR3 loop spans 15 amino acids. Germline V CDR1 and CDR2: MDHEN, SYDVKM. The CDR3 reads CTSRQLARGADTQYF. The CDR3 nucleotides read TGTACCAGCAGGCAACTAGCCAGGGGGGCAGATACGCAGTATTTT.

This chain connects TRBV20-1 to TRBJ2-7; 9 nucleotides agree with TRBD1. CDR1 and CDR2 (germline): DFQATT, SNEGSKA (reference sequence). V lost 4 bases and J lost 4; bases outside the gene matches: 11. The CDR3 loop spans 15 amino acids. CDR3 region: CSATPAADRGYEQYF. CDR3 coding DNA: TGCAGTGCTACCCCTGCCGCGGACAGGGGATACGAGCAGTACTTC.

The rearrangement joins TRBV27 to TRBJ1-1, with 10 bases matching TRBD1. Germline CDR1 and CDR2: MNHEY and SMNVEV (reference sequence). Trimming cost V 2 bases and J 9 bases; bases outside gene matches: 3. This CDR3 contains 13 residues. The CDR3, as DNA: TGTGCCAGCAGTTTAGTGGGACAGGGGCAAGCTTTCTTT. Amino acid sequence: CASSLVGQGQAFF.

CDR3 nucleotides: TGTGCCAGCAGCCCCCCGGGACAGCATTATCAGCCCCAGCATTTT. As protein: CASSPPGQHYQPQHF. The chain uses TRBV28 and TRBJ1-5; 7 nucleotides agree with TRBD1. The CDR3 runs to 15 residues. After removal of 6 bases from V and 5 bases from J, the junction contained 10 bases not matched to a gene. Germline V gives CDR1 MDHEN, CDR2 SYDVKM. Drawing the rest from reference TRBV28 and TRBJ1-5, the complete variable domain is DVKVTQSSRYLVKRTGEKVFLECVQDMDHENMFWYRQDPGLGLRLIYFSYDVKMKEKGDIPEGYSVSREKKERFSLILESASTNQTSMYLCASSPPGQHYQPQHFGDGTRLSIL.

This clonotype was seen just once. The rearrangement uses TRBV9 and TRBJ2-1, with D unresolved. The germline V gene has CDR1 SGDLS and CDR2 YYNGEE. The CDR3 has 15 residues. Trimming removed 0 bases from V and 11 bases from J, with 18 bases in between. CDR3 amino acids: CASSVVPEPLTKQFF. The CDR3 DNA is TGTGCCAGCAGCGTAGTTCCTGAGCCGCTAACAAAGCAGTTCTTC.

This chain uses TRBV6-2 or TRBV6-3 with TRBJ1-5; 8 positions match TRBD1. The germline V gene encodes CDR1 MNHEY and CDR2 SVGEGT. There are 18 residues in the CDR3. Losses at the gene ends were 5 bases for V and 0 bases for J; bases not matched to a gene: 12. This CDR3 is CASSRPGQATYSNQPQHF. CDR3 coding DNA: TGTGCCAGCAGTCGCCCGGGACAGGCGACATATAGCAATCAGCCCCAGCATTTT.